One sample yielded the 10 T cell receptor beta chains listed below, sequenced in a study of blood T cell repertoires in COVID-19 (dated by TCRdb to 2019 to 2021). The receptor library was made with the immunoSEQ multiplex PCR assay. TCRdb limited this immuneACCESS table to in-frame rearrangements with V and J called. A share of clones is missing; checked studies link under half to unresolved V genes, and the rest is unexplained. Across this sample there are some 260,000 clones, with about 70% seen only once. The ten largest make up about 3% of the sample. The sequencing sample was made of peripheral blood. All receptors come from a woman older than 75 with acute or convalescent COVID-19.

Regarding this clone: Other DNA sequences of this sample code for an identical CDR3. The chain recombines TRBV6-5 with TRBJ1-1, with D possibly TRBD1 on 6 matching bases. V lost 0 bases, J lost 1 base, and 9 bases lay in between. The CDR3 runs to 15 residues. CDR1 and CDR2 (germline): MNHEY, SVGAGI. Here the CDR3 DNA reads TGTGCCAGCAGTTACTCGGGGGGGCGGAACACTGAAGCTTTCTTT. Translated, it gives CASSYSGGRNTEAFF.

A single count supports this clone. This rearrangement joins TRBV18 to TRBJ2-5; 16 bases match TRBD2. Germline CDR1 KGHSH, CDR2 LQKENI. With 3 bases clipped from V and 3 bases from J, the junction kept 4 bases outside the gene matches. The CDR3 spans 17 residues. In DNA form, the CDR3 reads TGTGCCAGCTCACCGCGCGGGACTAGCGGGAGGGAAGAGACCCAGTACTTC. Translating gives CASSPRGTSGREETQYF.

This clone has a count of ten or more. The chain joins TRBV6-5 to TRBJ1-2; a weak D match, TRBD1 (5 bases). The germline CDR1 and CDR2 sequences are MNHEY and SVGAGI. The CDR3 is made up of 12 amino acids. V was cut by 6 bases and J by 7 bases, with 12 bases left in between. CDR3: CASSVAGGGYTF. In DNA, the CDR3 is TGTGCCAGCAGCGTCGCGGGGGGTGGCTACACCTTC.

The rearrangement uses TRBV29-1 and TRBJ1-1; tentative D call: TRBD1 (6 bases). Trimming pared 4 bases from V and 1 base from J, leaving 13 bases between. Per germline, CDR1 SQVTM and CDR2 ANQGSEA. The CDR3 extends over 14 amino acids. The DNA of the CDR3 is TGCAGCGTTGTGGAGGTACAGGGGAACACTGAAGCTTTCTTT. As protein: CSVVEVQGNTEAFF.

The rearrangement joins TRBV5-4 to TRBJ1-4; TRBD1 might be the D (6 bases). The CDR3 loop spans 15 amino acids. Trimming took 0 bases from V and 3 from J, leaving 9 bases between them. Germline CDR1 is SGHNT and CDR2 is YYREEE (reference sequence). CDR3 DNA: TGTGCCAGCAGCTTGGCACAGGGTTCTAATGAAAAACTGTTTTTT. This gives the protein CASSLAQGSNEKLFF.

The V call is TRBV6-5, the J call TRBJ2-7, with D tentatively TRBD1 (5 bases). CDR3 size: 14 residues. The germline CDR1 and CDR2 sequences are MNHEY and SVGAGI. The V gene lost 7 bases and the J gene lost 3 bases, with 16 bases spanning the gap. For the CDR3, the DNA is TGTGCCAGCAAGTCGCAGGGTTCGGTCTACGAGCAGTACTTC. It is translated as CASKSQGSVYEQYF.

The genes are TRBV15 and TRBJ2-6, with 8 bases aligning to TRBD1. This CDR3 has 18 residues. V shed 0 bases, J shed 0 bases, and the junction held 4 bases outside the gene matches. Per germline, CDR1 LNHNV and CDR2 YYDKDF (reference sequence). The CDR3 sequence is CATSRDVTGGSGANVLTF. CDR3 nucleotide sequence: TGTGCCACCAGCAGAGATGTCACAGGGGGCTCTGGGGCCAACGTCCTGACTTTC.

There are a few counts of this clone. J is TRBJ2-7 and V is TRBV2; D is possibly TRBD1 (5 bases). The germline V and J ends were trimmed by 5 bases and 3 bases, with 11 bases remaining between them. Germline V gene data show CDR1 as SNHLY and CDR2 as FYNNEI. The CDR3 runs 13 residues. CDR3 sequence: CASSLVRVYEQYF. The CDR3 DNA follows: TGTGCCAGCAGTCTCGTCAGGGTCTACGAGCAGTACTTC.

This clone has a handful of counts. The V gene is TRBV5-3, the J gene TRBJ2-1; 10 bases agree with TRBD2. TRBV5-3 is flagged as an ORF with uncertain function. There are 16 residues in the CDR3. J lost 2 bases, V lost 9 bases, and 11 bases had no gene match. The CDR3 spells CATIPCSGRTYNEQFF. The CDR3 DNA is TGTGCCACCATACCGTGTAGCGGGAGGACCTACAATGAGCAGTTCTTC.

This clone was seen only a few times. This chain connects TRBV19 to TRBJ1-3; D gene unclear. CDR1 and CDR2 from the germline V gene are LNHDA and SQIVND (reference sequence). The V end was cut by 6 bases, the J end by 0 bases, with 12 bases between. The CDR3 runs 15 residues. This CDR3 reads CASRGGRLSGNTIYF. CDR3 in DNA: TGTGCCAGTAGGGGAGGACGGCTCTCTGGAAACACCATATATTTT.